This T cell receptor beta chain was sequenced for a study of early T cells in non-severe SARS-CoV-2 infection (dated by TCRdb to the early 2020s). Some background on the complete study: Because TCR sequencing was done on bulk RNA from unsorted whole blood, the alpha and beta chains could not be paired.

This clonotype is labeled medium-sized (0.01 to 0.1%). Its antigen specificity is not known. The input lacks base qualities; no much larger clone sits a single base away. Receptors were amplified or captured by 5' RACE. Reads for this sample came from a NextSeq 500. The TCR library protocol attached unique molecular identifiers to individual cDNA molecules to correct for sequencing error and PCR bias. Both TCR alpha and beta chains were sequenced, and tight co-correlation was observed between alpha and beta sequence abundances in each sample. The authors' pipeline ran thus. V gene, J gene and CDR3 annotation of TCR sequences was performed with Decombinator V4. Expanded TCRs were defined as changing significantly between any two time points under a Poisson model with p below 0.0001. TCR abundances were normalised to the total number of TCRs sequenced in each sample and reported as counts per million. MAIT TCRs were defined by TRAV1-2 paired with TRAJ12, TRAJ20 or TRAJ33, and iNKT TCRs by TRAV10 paired with TRAJ18. VDJdb, accessed on 1 November 2021, was searched for TCRs annotated for CMV, EBV and SARS-CoV-2, and TCRs annotated for more than one antigen were excluded. TCRdb applied fastp at Q25 and MiXCR to the public reads, then kept only in-frame beta chains. Each entry merges the rows of one CDR3 protein and shows their most common DNA and genes. These V and J calls derive from TCRdb rather than the authors' analysis. For this sample there are about 34,000 distinct CDR3 sequences; over 5% appear just once. The ten largest account for approximately 6.9% of the sample.

This was a case-control study nested in a cohort of healthcare workers in London, UK, who had nasopharyngeal swab PCR tests and blood samples taken every week. Healthcare workers were enrolled in the week of the UK lockdown, from 23 to 31 March 2020, and were followed every week for up to roughly 16 weeks. The trim is 3 bases for V and 4 bases for J, with a gap of 7 bases between the germline ends. Per the germline V gene, SGHTA is the CDR1 and FQGNSA is the CDR2. Inclusive of the bounding cysteine and phenylalanine, the CDR3 is 12 residues long. Solely the CDR3 DNA is kept, with 36 bases framed from the first base. General conclusions and limits of the study: Matching against VDJdb was skewed toward anti-spike CD8 responses, likely underestimated virus-specific expansions, and missed private and CD4 specificities.

The receptor comes from an adult who was a healthcare worker with PCR-confirmed SARS-CoV-2 infection or an uninfected control (not recorded which). Sequenced input: whole blood. This chain is built from TRBV7-2 and TRBJ2-7, with no confident D gene call. The CDR3 is CASSFSSYEQYF. The DNA is as follows: TGTGCCAGCAGCTTTTCATCATACGAGCAGTACTTC.